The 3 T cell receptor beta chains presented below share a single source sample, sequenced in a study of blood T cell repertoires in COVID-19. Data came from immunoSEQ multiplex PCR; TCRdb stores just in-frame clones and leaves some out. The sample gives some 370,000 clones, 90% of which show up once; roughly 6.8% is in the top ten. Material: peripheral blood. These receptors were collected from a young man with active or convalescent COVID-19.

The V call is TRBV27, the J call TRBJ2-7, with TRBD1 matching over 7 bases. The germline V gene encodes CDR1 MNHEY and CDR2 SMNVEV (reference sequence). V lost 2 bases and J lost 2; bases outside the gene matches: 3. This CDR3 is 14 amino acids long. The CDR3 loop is CASSLDRVAYEQYF. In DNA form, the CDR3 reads TGTGCCAGCAGTTTAGACAGGGTCGCCTACGAGCAGTACTTC.

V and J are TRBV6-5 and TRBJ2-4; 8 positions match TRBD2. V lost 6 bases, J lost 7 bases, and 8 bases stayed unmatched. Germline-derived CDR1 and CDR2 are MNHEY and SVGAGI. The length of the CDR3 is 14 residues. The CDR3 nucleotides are TGTGCCAGCAGACCGACTAGCGCTGTTAACATTCAGTACTTC. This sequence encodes CASRPTSAVNIQYF.

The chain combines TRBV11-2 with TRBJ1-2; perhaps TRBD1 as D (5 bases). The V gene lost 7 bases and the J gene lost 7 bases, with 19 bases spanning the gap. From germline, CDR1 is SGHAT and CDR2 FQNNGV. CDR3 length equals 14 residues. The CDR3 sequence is CASTVGRAVGGYTF. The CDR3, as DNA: TGTGCCAGCACTGTGGGCAGGGCCGTGGGTGGCTACACCTTC. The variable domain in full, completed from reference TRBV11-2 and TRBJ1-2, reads EAGVAQSPRYKIIEKRQSVAFWCNPISGHATLYWYQQILGQGPKLLIQFQNNGVVDDSQLPKDRFSAERLKGVDSTLKIQPAKLEDSAVYLCASTVGRAVGGYTFGSGTRLTVV.